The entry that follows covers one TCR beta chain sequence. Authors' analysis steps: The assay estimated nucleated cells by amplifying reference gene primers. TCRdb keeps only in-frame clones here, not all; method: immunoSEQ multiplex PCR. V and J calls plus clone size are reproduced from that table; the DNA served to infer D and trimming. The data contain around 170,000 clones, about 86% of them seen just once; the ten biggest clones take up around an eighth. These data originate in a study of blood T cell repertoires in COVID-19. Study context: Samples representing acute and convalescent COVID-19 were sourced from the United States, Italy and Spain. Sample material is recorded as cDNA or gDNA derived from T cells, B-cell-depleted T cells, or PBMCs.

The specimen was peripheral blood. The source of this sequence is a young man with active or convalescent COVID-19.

CDR3 sequence: CSVVRPGGAGEETQYF. The CDR3 nucleotides read TGCAGCGTTGTACGTCCGGGGGGCGCGGGGGAGGAGACCCAGTACTTC. V and J are TRBV29-1 and TRBJ2-5; possible D gene TRBD2, 7 bases. Germline lookup yields CDR1 SQVTM and CDR2 ANQGSEA. The CDR3 has 16 amino acids. The V gene lost 4 bases and the J gene lost 5 bases, with 23 bases spanning the gap.